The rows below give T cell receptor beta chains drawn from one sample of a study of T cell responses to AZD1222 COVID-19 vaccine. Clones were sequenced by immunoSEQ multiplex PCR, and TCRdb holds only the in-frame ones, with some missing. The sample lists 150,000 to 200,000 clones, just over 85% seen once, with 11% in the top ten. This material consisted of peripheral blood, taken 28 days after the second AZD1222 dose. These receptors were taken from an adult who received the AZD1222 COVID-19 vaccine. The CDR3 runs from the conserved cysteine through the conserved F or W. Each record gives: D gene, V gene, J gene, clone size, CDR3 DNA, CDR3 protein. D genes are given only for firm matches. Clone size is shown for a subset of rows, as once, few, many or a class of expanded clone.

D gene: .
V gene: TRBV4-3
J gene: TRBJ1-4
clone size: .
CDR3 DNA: TGCGCCAGCAGCCAAGCGTCATGGACCAGTAATGAAAAACTGTTTTTT
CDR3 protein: CASSQASWTSNEKLFF

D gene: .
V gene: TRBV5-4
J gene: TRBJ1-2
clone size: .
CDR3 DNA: TGTGCCAGCAGCTTGGGACAGAACTATGGCTACACCTTC
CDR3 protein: CASSLGQNYGYTF

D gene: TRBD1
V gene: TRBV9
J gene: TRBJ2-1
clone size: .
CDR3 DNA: TGTGCCAGCAGCCGAAGCCCTAGGGGGCCCGAGCAGTTCTTC
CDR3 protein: CASSRSPRGPEQFF

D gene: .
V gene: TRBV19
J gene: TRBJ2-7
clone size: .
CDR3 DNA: TGTGCCAGTAGTATTGGTTCTGGGGGCGAGCAGTACTTC
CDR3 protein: CASSIGSGGEQYF

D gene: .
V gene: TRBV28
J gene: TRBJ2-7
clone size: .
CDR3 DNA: TGTGCCAGCAGTTTGGCCCCCATCTACGAGCAGTACTTC
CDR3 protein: CASSLAPIYEQYF

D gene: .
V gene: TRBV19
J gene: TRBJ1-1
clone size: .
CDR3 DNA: TGTGCCAGTAGTAGCATGATAGGGACTGAAGCTTTCTTT
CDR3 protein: CASSSMIGTEAFF

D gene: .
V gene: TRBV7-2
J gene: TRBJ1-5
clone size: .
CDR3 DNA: TGTGCCAGCAGCTTAATAGCGTTCGATCAGCCCCAGCATTTT
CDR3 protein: CASSLIAFDQPQHF

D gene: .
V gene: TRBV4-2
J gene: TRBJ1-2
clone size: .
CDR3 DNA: TGTGCCAGCAGCCAAGATCAGGGGACCTATGGCTACACCTTC
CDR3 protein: CASSQDQGTYGYTF

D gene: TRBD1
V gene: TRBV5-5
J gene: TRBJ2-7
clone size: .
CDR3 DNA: TGTGCCAGCAGCTCCTACAGGGGGCAGGGATACGAGCAGTACTTC
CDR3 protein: CASSSYRGQGYEQYF

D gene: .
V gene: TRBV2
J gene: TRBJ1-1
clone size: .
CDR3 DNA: TGTGCCAGCATAAGGGGTCCTCTCGCCCCAACTGAAGCTTTCTTT
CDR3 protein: CASIRGPLAPTEAFF

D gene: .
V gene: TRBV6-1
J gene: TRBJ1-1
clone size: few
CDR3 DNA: TGTGCCAGCAGTGAAGCGCGGGGGGGAGGCACTGAAGCTTTCTTT
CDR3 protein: CASSEARGGGTEAFF

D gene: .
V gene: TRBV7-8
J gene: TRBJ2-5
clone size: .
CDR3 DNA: TGTGCCAGCAGCTTAGCGGTCCTAGTGACGGCTGAGACCCAGTACTTC
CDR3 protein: CASSLAVLVTAETQYF

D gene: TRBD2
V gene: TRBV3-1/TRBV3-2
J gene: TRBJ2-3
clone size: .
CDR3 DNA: TGTGCCAGCAGCCAAGATGGGACTAGCGGGGGGAAACACACAGATACGCAGTATTTT
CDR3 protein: CASSQDGTSGGKHTDTQYF

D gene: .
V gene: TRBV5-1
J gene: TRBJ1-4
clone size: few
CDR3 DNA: TGCGCCAGCAGCTTGGCCGGAAAAGCGGAAAAACTGTTTTTT
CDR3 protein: CASSLAGKAEKLFF

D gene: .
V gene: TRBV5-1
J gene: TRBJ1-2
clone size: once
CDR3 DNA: TGCGCCAGCAGCTTTTTCCCCGGGAGAGATGGCTACACCTTC
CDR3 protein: CASSFFPGRDGYTF

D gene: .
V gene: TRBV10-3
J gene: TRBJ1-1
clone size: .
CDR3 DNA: TGTGCCACCCCCACAGGGACGGACCAGCTCAGGAACACTGAAGCTTTCTTT
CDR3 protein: CATPTGTDQLRNTEAFF

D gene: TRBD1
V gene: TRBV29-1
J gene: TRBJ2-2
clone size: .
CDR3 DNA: TGCAGCGTTGGGACAGGGAACACCGGGGAGCTGTTTTTT
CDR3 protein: CSVGTGNTGELFF

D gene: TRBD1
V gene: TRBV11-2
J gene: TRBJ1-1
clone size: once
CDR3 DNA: TGTGCCAGCAGCCCAGGATGGACAGGGCGGACTGAAGCTTTCTTT
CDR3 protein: CASSPGWTGRTEAFF